These T cell receptor beta chains were read from a single sample in a study of blood T cell repertoires in COVID-19. Generated by immunoSEQ multiplex PCR, the TCRdb table keeps only in-frame clones and is missing some. The sample shows 65,000 to 75,000 clones, about 81% of them seen only once. Sequenced sample: peripheral blood. Receptor source: a man older than 75 with acute or convalescent COVID-19. Both conserved end residues are part of each CDR3. Each record gives: V gene, J gene, clone size, D gene, CDR3 DNA, CDR3 protein. D genes are given only for firm matches. Clone size is not always given. Where it is, it says once, few, many or a class for expanded clones.

V gene: TRBV5-5
J gene: TRBJ2-5
clone size: NA
D gene: TRBD1
CDR3 DNA: TGTGCCAGCAGCTCTGACAGGGGGCGCGTAGAGACCCAGTACTTC
CDR3 protein: CASSSDRGRVETQYF

V gene: TRBV29-1
J gene: TRBJ2-2
clone size: NA
D gene: TRBD1
CDR3 DNA: TGCAGCGTTGGATTACAGGGGGGCAACACCGGGGAGCTGTTTTTT
CDR3 protein: CSVGLQGGNTGELFF

V gene: TRBV19
J gene: TRBJ2-2
clone size: NA
D gene: NA
CDR3 DNA: TGTGCCAGTAGTCAGGGGACGAACACCGGGGAGCTGTTTTTT
CDR3 protein: CASSQGTNTGELFF

V gene: TRBV30
J gene: TRBJ1-2
clone size: NA
D gene: NA
CDR3 DNA: TGTGCCTGGAGTGCGACAGAGTATGGCTACACCTTC
CDR3 protein: CAWSATEYGYTF

V gene: TRBV19
J gene: TRBJ2-2
clone size: NA
D gene: NA
CDR3 DNA: TGTGCCAGTAGTTCTGGGCCCCGTTGGACCGGGGAGCTGTTTTTT
CDR3 protein: CASSSGPRWTGELFF

V gene: TRBV5-1
J gene: TRBJ1-1
clone size: NA
D gene: NA
CDR3 DNA: TGCGCCAGCAGCTTGGAGACGGGAGGTGGCCGCCAAGCTTTCTTT
CDR3 protein: CASSLETGGGRQAFF

V gene: TRBV19
J gene: TRBJ2-7
clone size: NA
D gene: NA
CDR3 DNA: TGTGCCAGTAGTAATCAGGGATCGAGCTCCTACGAGCAGTACTTC
CDR3 protein: CASSNQGSSSYEQYF

V gene: TRBV29-1
J gene: TRBJ2-7
clone size: NA
D gene: TRBD1
CDR3 DNA: TGCAGCGTTTCAAACAGGGGGAGAGTCGACGAGCAGTACTTC
CDR3 protein: CSVSNRGRVDEQYF

V gene: TRBV4-2
J gene: TRBJ2-5
clone size: NA
D gene: NA
CDR3 DNA: TGTGCCAGCAGCCAAACGCGGGTCCGGGAGACCCAGTACTTC
CDR3 protein: CASSQTRVRETQYF

V gene: TRBV25-1
J gene: TRBJ2-7
clone size: NA
D gene: NA
CDR3 DNA: TGTGCCAGCAGTGAAGTCGGGGGAGTGTCGGGATACGAGCAGTACTTC
CDR3 protein: CASSEVGGVSGYEQYF

V gene: TRBV12-3/TRBV12-4
J gene: TRBJ1-4
clone size: NA
D gene: NA
CDR3 DNA: TGTGCCAGCAGGCGGAGGGCCAATGAAAAACTGTTTTTT
CDR3 protein: CASRRRANEKLFF

V gene: TRBV28
J gene: TRBJ2-1
clone size: once
D gene: TRBD2
CDR3 DNA: TGTGCCAGCAGTCCTCAAGCGGGAACCCTGGGTGGGAGCTCCTACAATGAGCAGTTCTTC
CDR3 protein: CASSPQAGTLGGSSYNEQFF

V gene: TRBV30
J gene: TRBJ1-3
clone size: NA
D gene: TRBD1
CDR3 DNA: TGTGCCTGGAGTGTATACAGGGGATACGGAAACACCATATATTTT
CDR3 protein: CAWSVYRGYGNTIYF

V gene: TRBV9
J gene: TRBJ2-6
clone size: NA
D gene: NA
CDR3 DNA: TGTGCCAGCAGCGTAGGGGTGCGGGCCACCTGGTTGGGGGCCAACGTCCTGACTTTC
CDR3 protein: CASSVGVRATWLGANVLTF

V gene: TRBV3-1/TRBV3-2
J gene: TRBJ1-6
clone size: NA
D gene: NA
CDR3 DNA: TGTGCCAGCAGCCAAGGACAGAGTTTAGGTTCACCCCTCCACTTT
CDR3 protein: CASSQGQSLGSPLHF

V gene: TRBV9
J gene: TRBJ2-2
clone size: few
D gene: TRBD2
CDR3 DNA: TGTGCCAGCAGCGTGTCTGGGAGGGAGTCCGGGGAGCTGTTTTTT
CDR3 protein: CASSVSGRESGELFF

V gene: TRBV7-6
J gene: TRBJ2-3
clone size: NA
D gene: TRBD2
CDR3 DNA: TGTGCCAGCAGCTCCCCGACTAGCGGGAGGCAGCAGTATTTT
CDR3 protein: CASSSPTSGRQQYF

V gene: TRBV18
J gene: TRBJ1-5
clone size: NA
D gene: NA
CDR3 DNA: TGTGCCAGCTCACCAACAGGGCCCAATCAGCCCCAGCATTTT
CDR3 protein: CASSPTGPNQPQHF

V gene: TRBV6-5
J gene: TRBJ1-1
clone size: NA
D gene: NA
CDR3 DNA: TGTGCCAGCACCGGACAGCTGAACACTGAAGCTTTCTTT
CDR3 protein: CASTGQLNTEAFF

V gene: TRBV29-1
J gene: TRBJ2-5
clone size: NA
D gene: NA
CDR3 DNA: TGCAGCGTCGCCTTATCCGGGACTCCCAGAGAGACCCAGTACTTC
CDR3 protein: CSVALSGTPRETQYF